This paragraph reports one T cell receptor (beta chain). As yet, its antigen is unknown. The CDR3 is made up of 15 amino acids. Per germline, CDR1 SGHAT and CDR2 FQNNGV. Trimming took off 0 bases at V and 0 bases at J, with 6 bases between the two ends. The sample originates from a study of T cell responses to AZD1222 COVID-19 vaccine. Study-wide findings and caveats: Per reports, nearly half of all spike-specific TCRs target regions that are unmutated in variants. Most donors were white British, females outnumbered males, and clonal diversity was possibly underestimated. All repertoire sampling was performed exclusively after the peak T cell response. Only 5 to 7 AZD1222 recipients were seropositive at baseline.

TCRdb keeps only in-frame clones here, not all; method: immunoSEQ multiplex PCR. The sample holds roughly 110,000 clones; 75% to 95% are singletons and the top ten take approximately 5.6%. This sample comprised peripheral blood, obtained 28 days after the second AZD1222 dose. This TCR came from an adult who received the AZD1222 COVID-19 vaccine. This chain joins TRBV11-2 and TRBJ1-3, with D uncertain. The DNA for the CDR3 is TGTGCCAGCAGCTTAGAAGAGGGCTCTGGAAACACCATATATTTT. Protein sequence: CASSLEEGSGNTIYF.